A single sample gave rise to the 9 T cell receptor delta chains below, sequenced in a study of Vδ1+ human thymocytes. Study results and caveats: In the thymus, TRG and TRD repertoires looked highly polyclonal with Gaussian CDR3 lengths.

These TCRs' antigens remain unknown. Extracted RNA was reverse transcribed into cDNA. CDR3 amplicons came from multiplex PCR with pooled V-gene forward and constant-region reverse primers. TCRdb re-identified clones in the multiplex PCR reads via CATT. The sample records about 20,000 delta-chain clones, roughly 7.3% being singletons. The sequencing sample was made of Vdelta1+ gamma-delta thymocytes from the thymus. Subset specified: FACS-sorted CD3+ TCRalphabeta- TCRVdelta1+ TCRVdelta2- thymocytes. Receptors originate from a child in the first two years of life who had congenital heart surgery.

The chain links TRDV1 to TRDJ1, with no clear D. The length of the CDR3 is 19 residues. CDR1 and CDR2 from the germline V gene are TSWWSYY and QGS. V dropped 1 base and J dropped 0 bases, with 21 bases sitting between them. The CDR3 coding sequence is TGTGCTCTTGGGGAACCGCCCCTTTATTTCTGCCTGAACACCGATAAACTCATCTTT. Amino acid sequence: CALGEPPLYFCLNTDKLIF.

The chain employs TRDV1 and TRDJ1, with 9 bases fitting TRDD3. The CDR3 contains 17 residues. V trimming: 3 bases; J trimming: 3 bases; junction bases outside the gene matches: 11. Germline CDR1 TSWWSYY, CDR2 QGS. The DNA of the CDR3 is TGTGCTCTTGGGGACGCCCGATTTAGGGGGATACCCGATAAACTCATCTTT. This gives the protein CALGDARFRGIPDKLIF.

This clone has a handful of counts. The rearrangement joins TRDV1 to TRDJ1, with D possibly matching TRDD3 (5 bases). CDR1 TSWWSYY and CDR2 QGS come from the germline V gene. CDR3 size: 15 residues. Trimming shortened V by 5 bases and J by 1 base, and 14 bases separated the two germline ends. The DNA of the CDR3 is TGTGCTCTTGGGACACGGGGAACTTTCACCGATAAACTCATCTTT. It specifies CALGTRGTFTDKLIF.

The chain links TRDV1 to TRDJ2, with TRDD3 matching over 10 bases. Trimming removed 5 bases from V and 3 bases from J; junction bases left unmatched: 18. The CDR3 runs to 20 residues. Germline-derived CDR1 and CDR2 are TSWWSYY and QGS. The DNA for the CDR3 is TGTGCTCTTGGGCCCCTATTCCCTGTACTGGGGGATGCTCTGACAGCACAACTCTTCTTT. As protein: CALGPLFPVLGDALTAQLFF.

This chain uses TRDV1 with TRDJ2; 12 bases fit TRDD3. Germline V lookup: CDR1 TSWWSYY, CDR2 QGS. The CDR3 extends over 21 amino acids. Trimming removed 1 base from V and 4 bases from J; junction bases left unmatched: 16. The CDR3 spells CALGERVLRLLGDTWTAQLFF. The CDR3 DNA is TGTGCTCTTGGGGAACGGGTCCTACGCTTACTGGGGGATACTTGGACAGCACAACTCTTCTTT.

This clone was recorded a few times. Other DNA sequences in this specimen translate into the identical CDR3. The V gene is TRDV2, the J gene TRDJ2; 11 positions match TRDD3. The CDR3 loop spans 19 amino acids. V was pared by 0 bases and J by 5 bases, with 13 bases of the junction left unmatched. Germline CDR1 GEAIGNYY, CDR2 EKD. As DNA, the CDR3 is TGTGCCTGTGACACCGAAAAGTACTGGGGGATAGAGGCCACAGCACAACTCTTCTTT. It codes for CACDTEKYWGIEATAQLFF.

Only a few counts were recorded for this clone. This sequence joins TRDV1 and TRDJ2, with TRDD3 matching over 10 bases. V was pared by 2 bases and J by 6 bases, with 12 bases of the junction left unmatched. Germline lookup yields CDR1 TSWWSYY and CDR2 QGS. CDR3 length: 18 residues. The CDR3 loop reads CALGEVLPLGDYAAQLFF. The CDR3 coding sequence is TGTGCTCTTGGGGAAGTACTCCCACTGGGGGATTATGCAGCACAACTCTTCTTT.

Comments on this clone: At one end the junction does not follow the germline gene, possibly because of a read error. The V gene is TRDV1, the J gene TRDJ1; 13 positions match TRDD3. In the absence of a J gene in TCRdb, the DNA was matched to germline to assign it here. The CDR3 is 23 residues long. Germline V lookup: CDR1 TSWWSYY, CDR2 QGS. The CDR3 DNA reads as TGTGCCCTTGGGGAACGACCCCCGGCAACTACTGGGGGATACGCCGACGTCCCCGATAAACTCATCTTT. Translating gives CALGERPPATTGGYADVPDKLIF.

This clone came up a few times. This rearrangement joins TRDV1 to TRDJ1; 9 nucleotides line up with TRDD3. J lost 6 bases, V lost 0 bases, and 20 bases had no gene match. The CDR3 is 20 amino acids. Germline V gene data show CDR1 as TSWWSYY and CDR2 as QGS. CDR3: CALGELEFLRSWGMYNKLIF. DNA for the CDR3: TGTGCTCTTGGGGAACTGGAGTTCCTAAGGAGCTGGGGGATGTATAATAAACTCATCTTT.